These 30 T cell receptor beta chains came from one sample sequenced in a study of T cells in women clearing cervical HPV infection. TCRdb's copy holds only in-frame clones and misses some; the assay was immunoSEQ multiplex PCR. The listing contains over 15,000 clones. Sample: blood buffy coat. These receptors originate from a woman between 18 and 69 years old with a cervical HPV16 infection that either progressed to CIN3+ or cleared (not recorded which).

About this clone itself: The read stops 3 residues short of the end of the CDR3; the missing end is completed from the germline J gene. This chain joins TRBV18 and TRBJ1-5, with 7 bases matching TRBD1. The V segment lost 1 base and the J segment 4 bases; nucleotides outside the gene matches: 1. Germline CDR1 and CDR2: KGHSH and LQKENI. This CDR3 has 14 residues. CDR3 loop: CASSPQQGNQPQHF. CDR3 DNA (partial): TGTGCCAGCTCACCACAACAGGGGAATCAGCCC.

The CDR3 protein is CSARDRPATTEAFF. The DNA read from the CDR3 is TGCAGTGCTAGAGATCGTCCAGCGACCACTGAA. The chain couples TRBV20-1 to TRBJ1-1; D is unresolved. The read is 3 residues too short to cover the CDR3 end, so that end is filled in from the germline J gene. Germline V gene lookup returns CDR1 DFQATT and CDR2 SNEGSKA (reference sequence). V lost 0 bases to trimming and J lost 4 bases, with 12 bases between them. The CDR3 loop spans 14 amino acids.

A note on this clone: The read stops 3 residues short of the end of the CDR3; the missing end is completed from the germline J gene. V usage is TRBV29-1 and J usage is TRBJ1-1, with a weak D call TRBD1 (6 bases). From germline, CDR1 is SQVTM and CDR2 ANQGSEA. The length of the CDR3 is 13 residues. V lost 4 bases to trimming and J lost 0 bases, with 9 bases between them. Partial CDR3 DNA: TGCAGCGTTGTCAGGGGAGTGAACACTGAA. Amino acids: CSVVRGVNTE. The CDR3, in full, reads CSVVRGVNTEAFF.

The sequenced part of the CDR3 DNA is TGTGCCAGTAGTCCAGGCGGGGGTGGGACTCCTGAA. It specifies CASSPGGGGTPE. The full CDR3 protein is CASSPGGGGTPEAFF. The chain joins TRBV19 to TRBJ1-1, with D possibly matching TRBD1 (5 bases). The read terminates 3 residues before the CDR3 end, so the remaining end is supplied by the germline J gene. Germline V gene lookup returns CDR1 LNHDA and CDR2 SQIVND (reference sequence). V dropped 5 bases and J dropped 6 bases, with 19 bases sitting between them. CDR3 length equals 15 residues.

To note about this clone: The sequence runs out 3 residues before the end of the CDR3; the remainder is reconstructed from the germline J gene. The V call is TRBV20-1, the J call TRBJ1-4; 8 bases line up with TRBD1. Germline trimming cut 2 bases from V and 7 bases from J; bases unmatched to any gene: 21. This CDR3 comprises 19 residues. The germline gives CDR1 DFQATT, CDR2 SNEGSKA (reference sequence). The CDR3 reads CSARNPLDRGRGGSEKLFF. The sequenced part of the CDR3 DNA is TGCAGTGCTAGAAACCCTCTAGACAGGGGAAGGGGGGGCAGTGAAAAA.

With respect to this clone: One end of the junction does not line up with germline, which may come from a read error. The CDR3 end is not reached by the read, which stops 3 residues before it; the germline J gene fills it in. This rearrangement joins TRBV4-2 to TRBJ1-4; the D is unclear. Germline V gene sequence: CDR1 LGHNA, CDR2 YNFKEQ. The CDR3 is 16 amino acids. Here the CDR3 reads CASSHGGSRGNEKLFF. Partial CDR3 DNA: TGCGCCAGCAGCCACGGAGGTTCCAGAGGGAATGAAAAA.

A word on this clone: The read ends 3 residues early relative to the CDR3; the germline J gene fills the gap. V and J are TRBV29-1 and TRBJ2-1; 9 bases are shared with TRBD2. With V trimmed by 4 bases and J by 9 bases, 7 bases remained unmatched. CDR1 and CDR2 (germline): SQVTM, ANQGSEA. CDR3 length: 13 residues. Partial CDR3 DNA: TGCAGCGTTGCTCTAGCGGGGTCGGGTGAG. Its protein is CSVALAGSGE. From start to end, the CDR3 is CSVALAGSGEQFF.

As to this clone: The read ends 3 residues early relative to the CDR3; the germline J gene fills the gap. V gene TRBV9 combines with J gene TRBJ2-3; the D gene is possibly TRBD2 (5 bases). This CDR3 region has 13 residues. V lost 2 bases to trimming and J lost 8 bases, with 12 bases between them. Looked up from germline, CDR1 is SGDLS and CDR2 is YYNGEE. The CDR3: CASSVVPSGTQYF. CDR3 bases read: TGTGCCAGCAGCGTGGTCCCAAGCGGTACG.

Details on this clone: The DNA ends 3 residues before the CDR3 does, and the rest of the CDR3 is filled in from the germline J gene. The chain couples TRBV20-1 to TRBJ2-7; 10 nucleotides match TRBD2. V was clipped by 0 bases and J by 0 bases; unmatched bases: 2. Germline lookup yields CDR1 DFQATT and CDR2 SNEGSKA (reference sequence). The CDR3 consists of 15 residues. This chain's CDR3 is CSAREQRGGSYEQYF. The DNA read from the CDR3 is TGCAGTGCTAGAGAGCAGCGGGGGGGCTCCTACGAG.

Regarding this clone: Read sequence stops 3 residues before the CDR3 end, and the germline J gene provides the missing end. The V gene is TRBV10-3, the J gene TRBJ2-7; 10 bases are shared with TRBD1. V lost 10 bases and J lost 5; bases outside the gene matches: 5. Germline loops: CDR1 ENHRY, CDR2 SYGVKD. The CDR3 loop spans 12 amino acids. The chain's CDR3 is CATRDRGHEQYF. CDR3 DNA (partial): TGTGCCACCCGGGACAGGGGACACGAG.

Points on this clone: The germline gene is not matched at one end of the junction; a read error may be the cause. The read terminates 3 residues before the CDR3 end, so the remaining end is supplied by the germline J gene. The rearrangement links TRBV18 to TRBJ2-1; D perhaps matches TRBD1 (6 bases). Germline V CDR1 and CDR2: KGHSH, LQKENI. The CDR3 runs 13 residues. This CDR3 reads CAGSSQGGNEQFF. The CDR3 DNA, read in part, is TGTGCCGGCTCATCCCAAGGGGGCAATGAG.

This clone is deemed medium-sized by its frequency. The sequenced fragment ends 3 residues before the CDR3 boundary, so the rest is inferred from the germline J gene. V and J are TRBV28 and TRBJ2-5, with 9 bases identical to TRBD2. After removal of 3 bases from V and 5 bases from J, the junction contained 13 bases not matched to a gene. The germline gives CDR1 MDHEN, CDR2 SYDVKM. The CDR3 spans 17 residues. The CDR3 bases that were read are TGTGCCAGCAGTTTGGAGTTTCTAGCGGGGTCTGGGGAGACC. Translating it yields CASSLEFLAGSGET. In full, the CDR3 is CASSLEFLAGSGETQYF.

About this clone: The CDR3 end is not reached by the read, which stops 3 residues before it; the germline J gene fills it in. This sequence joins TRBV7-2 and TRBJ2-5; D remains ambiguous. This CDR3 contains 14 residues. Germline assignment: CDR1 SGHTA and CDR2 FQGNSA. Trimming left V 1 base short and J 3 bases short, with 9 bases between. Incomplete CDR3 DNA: TGTGCCAGCAGCTTAGGAATAGCTGAAGAGACC. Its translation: CASSLGIAEET. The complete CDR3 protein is CASSLGIAEETQYF.

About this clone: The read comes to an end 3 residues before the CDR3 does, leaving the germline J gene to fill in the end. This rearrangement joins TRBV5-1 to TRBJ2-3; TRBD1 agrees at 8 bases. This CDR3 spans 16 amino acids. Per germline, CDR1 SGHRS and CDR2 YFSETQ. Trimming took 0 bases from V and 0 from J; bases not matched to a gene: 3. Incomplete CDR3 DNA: TGCGCCAGCAGCTTGGGGACAGGGTCTAGCACAGATACG. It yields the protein CASSLGTGSSTDT. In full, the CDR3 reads CASSLGTGSSTDTQYF.

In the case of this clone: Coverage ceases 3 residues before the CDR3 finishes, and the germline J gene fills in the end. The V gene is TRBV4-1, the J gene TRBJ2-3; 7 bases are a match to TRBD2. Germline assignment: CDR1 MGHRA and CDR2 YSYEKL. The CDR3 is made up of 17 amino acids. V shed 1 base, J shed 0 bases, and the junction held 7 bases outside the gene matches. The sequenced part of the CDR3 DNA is TGCGCCAGCAGCCAAGCAAGAAGCGGGGAAAGCACAGATACG. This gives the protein CASSQARSGESTDT. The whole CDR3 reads CASSQARSGESTDTQYF.

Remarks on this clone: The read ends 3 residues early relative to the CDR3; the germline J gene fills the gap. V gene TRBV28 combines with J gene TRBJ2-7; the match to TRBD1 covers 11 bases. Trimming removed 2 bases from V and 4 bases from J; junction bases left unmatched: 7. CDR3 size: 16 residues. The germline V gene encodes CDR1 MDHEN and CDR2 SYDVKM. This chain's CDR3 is CASSLQVGTGGYEQYF. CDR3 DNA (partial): TGTGCCAGCAGTTTACAGGTGGGGACAGGGGGTTACGAG. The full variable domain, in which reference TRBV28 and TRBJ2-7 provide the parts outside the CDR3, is DVKVTQSSRYLVKRTGEKVFLECVQDMDHENMFWYRQDPGLGLRLIYFSYDVKMKEKGDIPEGYSVSREKKERFSLILESASTNQTSMYLCASSLQVGTGGYEQYFGPGTRLTVT.

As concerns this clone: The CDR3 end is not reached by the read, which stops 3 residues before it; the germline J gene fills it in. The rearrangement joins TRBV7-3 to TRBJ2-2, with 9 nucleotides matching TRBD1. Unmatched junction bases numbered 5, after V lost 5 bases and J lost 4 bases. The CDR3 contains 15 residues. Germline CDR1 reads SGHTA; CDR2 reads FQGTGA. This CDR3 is CASSPRTGATGELFF. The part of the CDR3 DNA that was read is TGTGCCAGCAGCCCCCGGACAGGGGCCACCGGGGAG.

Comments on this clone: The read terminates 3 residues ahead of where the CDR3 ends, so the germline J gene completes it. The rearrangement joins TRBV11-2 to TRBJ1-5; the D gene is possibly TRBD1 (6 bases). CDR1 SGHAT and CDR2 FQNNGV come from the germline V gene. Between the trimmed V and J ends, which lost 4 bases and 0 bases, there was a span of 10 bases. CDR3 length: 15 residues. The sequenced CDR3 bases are TGTGCCAGCAGCTCGGACAGCCATAGCAATCAGCCC. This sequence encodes CASSSDSHSNQP. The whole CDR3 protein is CASSSDSHSNQPQHF.

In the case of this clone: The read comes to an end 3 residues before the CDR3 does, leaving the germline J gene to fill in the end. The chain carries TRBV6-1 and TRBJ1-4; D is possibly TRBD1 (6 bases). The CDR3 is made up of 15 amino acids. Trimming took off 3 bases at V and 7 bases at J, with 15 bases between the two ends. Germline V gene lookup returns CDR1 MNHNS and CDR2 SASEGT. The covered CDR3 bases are TGTGCCAGCAGTGAGATGACAGGTTATGGTGAAAAA. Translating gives CASSEMTGYGEK. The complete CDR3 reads CASSEMTGYGEKLFF.

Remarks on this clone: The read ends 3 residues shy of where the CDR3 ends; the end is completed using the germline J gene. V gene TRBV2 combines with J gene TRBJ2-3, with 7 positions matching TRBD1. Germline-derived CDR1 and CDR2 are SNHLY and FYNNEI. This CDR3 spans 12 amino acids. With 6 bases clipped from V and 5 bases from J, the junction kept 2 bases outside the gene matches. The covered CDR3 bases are TGTGCCAGCAGGACAGGGTTAGATACG. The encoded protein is CASRTGLDT. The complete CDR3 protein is CASRTGLDTQYF. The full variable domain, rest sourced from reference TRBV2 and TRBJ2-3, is EPEVTQTPSHQVTQMGQEVILRCVPISNHLYFYWYRQILGQKVEFLVSFYNNEISEKSEIFDDQFSVERPDGSNFTLKIRSTKLEDSAMYFCASRTGLDTQYFGPGTRLTVL.

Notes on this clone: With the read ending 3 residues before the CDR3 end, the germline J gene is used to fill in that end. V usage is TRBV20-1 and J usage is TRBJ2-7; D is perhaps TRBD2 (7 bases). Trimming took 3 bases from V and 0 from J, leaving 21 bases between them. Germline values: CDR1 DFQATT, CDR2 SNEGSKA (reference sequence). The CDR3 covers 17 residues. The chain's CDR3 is CSARNRGRGALSYEQYF. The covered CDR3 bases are TGCAGTGCTAGGAATAGAGGTCGGGGGGCTCTCTCCTACGAG.

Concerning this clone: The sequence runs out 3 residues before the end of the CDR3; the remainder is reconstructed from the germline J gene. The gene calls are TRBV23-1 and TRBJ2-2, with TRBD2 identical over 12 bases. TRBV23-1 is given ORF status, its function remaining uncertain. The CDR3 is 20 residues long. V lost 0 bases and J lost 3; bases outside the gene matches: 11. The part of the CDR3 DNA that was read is TGCGCCAGCAGTCAATCACTAGCGGGGGGTCCCCCCAATTACACCGGGGAG. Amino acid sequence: CASSQSLAGGPPNYTGE. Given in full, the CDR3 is CASSQSLAGGPPNYTGELFF.

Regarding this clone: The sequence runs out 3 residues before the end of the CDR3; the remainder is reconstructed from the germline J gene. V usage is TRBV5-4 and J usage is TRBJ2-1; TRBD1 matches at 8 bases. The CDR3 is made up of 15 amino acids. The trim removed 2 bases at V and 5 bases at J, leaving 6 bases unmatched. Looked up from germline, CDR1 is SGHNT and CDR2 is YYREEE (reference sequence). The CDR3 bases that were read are TGTGCCAGCAGCTTAGACAGGGGCGTCCACAATGAG. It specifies CASSLDRGVHNE. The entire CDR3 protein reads CASSLDRGVHNEQFF. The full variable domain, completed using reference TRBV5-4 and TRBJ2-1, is ETGVTQSPTHLIKTRGQQVTLRCSSQSGHNTVSWYQQALGQGPQFIFQYYREEENGRGNFPPRFSGLQFPNYSSELNVNALELDDSALYLCASSLDRGVHNEQFFGPGTRLTVL.

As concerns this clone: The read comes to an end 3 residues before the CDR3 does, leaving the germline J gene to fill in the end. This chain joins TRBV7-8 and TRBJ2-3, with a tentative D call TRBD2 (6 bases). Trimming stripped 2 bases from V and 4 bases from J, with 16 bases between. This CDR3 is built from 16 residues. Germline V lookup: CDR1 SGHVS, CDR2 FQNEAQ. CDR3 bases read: TGTGCCAGCAGCTTATCCCCCCTGGGGGGATCAGATACG. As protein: CASSLSPLGGSDT. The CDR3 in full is CASSLSPLGGSDTQYF.

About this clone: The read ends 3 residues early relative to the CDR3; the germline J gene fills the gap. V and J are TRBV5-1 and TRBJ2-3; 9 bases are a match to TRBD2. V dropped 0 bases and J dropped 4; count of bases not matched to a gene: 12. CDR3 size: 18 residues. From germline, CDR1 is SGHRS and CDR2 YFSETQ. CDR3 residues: CASSLELSGGFFPDTQYF. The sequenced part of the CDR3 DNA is TGCGCCAGCAGCTTGGAGCTAAGCGGGGGGTTCTTCCCAGATACG.

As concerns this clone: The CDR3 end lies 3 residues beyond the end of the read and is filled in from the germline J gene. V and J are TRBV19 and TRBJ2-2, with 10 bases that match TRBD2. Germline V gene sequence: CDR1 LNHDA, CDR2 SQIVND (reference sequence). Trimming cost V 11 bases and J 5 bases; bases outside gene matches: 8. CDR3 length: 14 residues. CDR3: CACRTSGETGELFF. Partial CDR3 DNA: TGTGCCTGTCGGACTAGCGGTGAGACCGGGGAG.

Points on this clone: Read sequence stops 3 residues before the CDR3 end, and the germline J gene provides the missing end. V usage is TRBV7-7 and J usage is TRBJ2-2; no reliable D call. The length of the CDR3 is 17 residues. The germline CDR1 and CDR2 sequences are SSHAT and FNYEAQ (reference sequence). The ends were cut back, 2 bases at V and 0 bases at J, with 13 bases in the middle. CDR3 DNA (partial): TGTGCCAGCAGCTTAAACCTGGCCGGGTCGAACACCGGGGAG. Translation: CASSLNLAGSNTGE. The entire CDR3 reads CASSLNLAGSNTGELFF.

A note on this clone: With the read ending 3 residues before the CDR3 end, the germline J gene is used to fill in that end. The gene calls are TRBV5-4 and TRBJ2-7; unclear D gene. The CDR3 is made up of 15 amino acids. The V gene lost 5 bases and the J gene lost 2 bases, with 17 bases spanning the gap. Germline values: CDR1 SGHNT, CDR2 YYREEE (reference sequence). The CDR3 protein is CASSPSGTATYEQYF. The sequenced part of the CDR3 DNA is TGTGCCAGCAGTCCATCAGGTACGGCCACCTACGAG.

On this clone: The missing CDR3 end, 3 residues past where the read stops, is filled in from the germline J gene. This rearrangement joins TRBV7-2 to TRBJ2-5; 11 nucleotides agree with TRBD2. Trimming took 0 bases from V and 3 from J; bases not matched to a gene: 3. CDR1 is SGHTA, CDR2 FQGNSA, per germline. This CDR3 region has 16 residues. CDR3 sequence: CASSLARLAGKETQYF. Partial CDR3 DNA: TGTGCCAGCAGCTTAGCGAGACTAGCGGGGAAAGAGACC.

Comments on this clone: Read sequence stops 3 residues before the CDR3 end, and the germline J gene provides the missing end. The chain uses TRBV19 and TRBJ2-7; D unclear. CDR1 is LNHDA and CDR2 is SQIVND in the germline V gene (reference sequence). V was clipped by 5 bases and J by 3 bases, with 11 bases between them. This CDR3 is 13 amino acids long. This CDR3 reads CASSSGKGYEQYF. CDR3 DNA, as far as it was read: TGTGCCAGTAGTTCTGGAAAGGGCTACGAG.